Below, 20 T cell receptor beta chains from the same sample are listed, as sequenced in a study of CD8 T cells in Susac syndrome. An input of roughly 0.5 to 1 ug of RNA was subjected to reverse transcription using random hexamers. MiXCR was run by TCRdb on the immunoSEQ multiplex PCR reads, yielding one entry per CDR3 protein. The sample holds approximately 220,000 distinct CDR3 sequences, around 95% seen once. The sample comprised CD4+ T cells from PBMCs. The receptors originated from a human donor with multiple sclerosis.

The chain uses TRBV7-3 and TRBJ2-1; D possibly corresponds to TRBD2 (7 bases). V lost 1 base to trimming and J lost 1 base, with 11 bases between them. Per the germline V gene, CDR1 is SGHTA and CDR2 is FQGTGA. CDR3 length: 16 residues. The CDR3 protein is CASSLMAGASYNEQFF. The CDR3 nucleotides read TGTGCCAGCAGCTTAATGGCGGGGGCTTCCTACAATGAGCAGTTCTTC.

The gene calls are TRBV20-1 and TRBJ1-1; D call uncertain. Trimming pared 2 bases from V and 0 bases from J, leaving 7 bases between. This CDR3 has 13 residues. The germline gives CDR1 DFQATT, CDR2 SNEGSKA (reference sequence). The CDR3 reads CSARWAVNTEAFF. In nucleotides, the CDR3 is TGCAGTGCTAGATGGGCGGTGAACACTGAAGCTTTCTTT.

V gene TRBV4-1 combines with J gene TRBJ2-2; tentative D call: TRBD1 (5 bases). Germline CDR1 and CDR2: MGHRA and YSYEKL. Deletions cut 1 base from V and 4 bases from J, with 10 bases between. The CDR3 extends over 15 amino acids. The CDR3 coding sequence is TGCGCCAGCAGCCAAGTAGACAGCGTCACCGGGGAGCTGTTTTTT. It translates to CASSQVDSVTGELFF.

The chain recombines TRBV25-1 with TRBJ2-7, with D possibly being TRBD1 (5 bases). The germline V gene has CDR1 MGHDK and CDR2 SYGVNS. V lost 4 bases to trimming and J lost 2 bases, with 9 bases between them. The CDR3 length is 13 residues. CDR3 DNA: TGTGCCAGCAGTGCGGACACAGCCTACGAGCAGTACTTC. This translates into CASSADTAYEQYF.

This clonotype was counted a single time. The gene calls are TRBV29-1 and TRBJ2-7; TRBD1 aligns across 11 bases. Germline V gene data show CDR1 as SQVTM and CDR2 as ANQGSEA. V dropped 3 bases and J dropped 6; count of bases not matched to a gene: 1. The CDR3 sequence is 12 residues long. Written as DNA, the CDR3 is TGCAGCGTTGAGGGGACAGGGGGCGAGCAGTACTTC. Translated: CSVEGTGGEQYF.

The gene calls are TRBV3-1 and TRBJ2-3; 8 bases fit TRBD1. The CDR3 extends over 17 amino acids. Looked up from germline, CDR1 is LGHDT and CDR2 is YNNKEL (reference sequence). After removal of 0 bases from V and 4 bases from J, the junction contained 9 bases not matched to a gene. CDR3 coding DNA: TGTGCCAGCAGCCAAGATCCGTCCGGCAGGGGGCCAGATACGCAGTATTTT. Translation gives CASSQDPSGRGPDTQYF.

This chain links TRBV29-1 with TRBJ1-3, with D hard to call. This CDR3 contains 12 residues. CDR1 is SQVTM and CDR2 is ANQGSEA in the germline V gene. The V and J ends lost 0 bases and 16 bases respectively, with 16 bases between them. The CDR3 reads CSVEDNKEIVYF. The CDR3 coding sequence is TGCAGCGTTGAAGACAACAAGGAGATTGTCTATTTT.

The chain recombines TRBV3-1 with TRBJ1-2, with D uncertain. This CDR3 comprises 13 residues. V was pared by 4 bases and J by 8 bases, with 14 bases between. In germline, CDR1 is LGHDT, CDR2 YNNKEL (reference sequence). The CDR3 region has the DNA TGTGCCAGCAGCCTTTGGAGTTATGAGGGCTACACCTTC. This gives the protein CASSLWSYEGYTF. Looking up the rest from reference TRBV3-1 and TRBJ1-2 gives the full variable domain: DTAVSQTPKYLVTQMGNDKSIKCEQNLGHDTMYWYKQDSKKFLKIMFSYNNKELIINETVPNRFSPKSPDKAHLNLHINSLELGDSAVYFCASSLWSYEGYTFGSGTRLTVV.

V is TRBV20-1 and J is TRBJ1-1, with D perhaps matching TRBD1 (5 bases). Germline CDR1 reads DFQATT; CDR2 reads SNEGSKA (reference sequence). V was shortened by 4 bases and J by 0 bases, with 9 bases between the two germline ends. CDR3 length: 13 residues. The CDR3 DNA sequence: TGCAGTGCTAATGGGGGTTTGAACACTGAAGCTTTCTTT. As protein: CSANGGLNTEAFF.

This chain uses TRBV29-1 with TRBJ2-6; D gene uncertain. Trimming cost V 6 bases and J 0 bases, with 6 bases left between them. The CDR3 sequence is 13 residues long. Germline assignment: CDR1 SQVTM and CDR2 ANQGSEA. CDR3 nucleotide sequence: TGCAGCGTGTCCCCCTCTGGGGCCAACGTCCTGACTTTC. It yields the protein CSVSPSGANVLTF.

This clonotype came up once. The gene calls are TRBV5-6 and TRBJ1-2; no definite D call. This CDR3 comprises 13 residues. Germline CDR1 reads SGHDT; CDR2 reads YYEEEE. The V and J ends lost 2 bases and 8 bases respectively, with 13 bases between them. The chain's CDR3 is CASSFGRNWGYTF. CDR3 bases: TGTGCCAGCAGCTTTGGTAGAAACTGGGGCTACACCTTC. Variable domain in full (rest from reference TRBV5-6 and TRBJ1-2): DAGVTQSPTHLIKTRGQQVTLRCSPKSGHDTVSWYQQALGQGPQFIFQYYEEEERQRGNFPDRFSGHQFPNYSSELNVNALLLGDSALYLCASSFGRNWGYTFGSGTRLTVV.

The chain recombines TRBV27 with TRBJ2-2; D uncertain. The CDR3 consists of 14 residues. V was shortened by 2 bases and J by 3 bases, with 7 bases between the two germline ends. Germline CDR1 is MNHEY and CDR2 is SMNVEV (reference sequence). The CDR3 reads CASSLRVHTGELFF. CDR3 DNA: TGTGCCAGCAGTTTAAGGGTCCACACCGGGGAGCTGTTTTTT.

The CDR3 region is CASSSAGQGASYEQYV. The CDR3 DNA follows: TGTGCCAGCAGTTCAGCGGGACAGGGGGCCTCCTACGAGCAGTACGTC. V and J are TRBV28 and TRBJ2-7; 12 bases map to TRBD1. Germline V gene data show CDR1 as MDHEN and CDR2 as SYDVKM. This CDR3 comprises 16 residues. J gave up 0 bases and V 4 bases, and 4 bases lay outside the gene matches.

The CDR3 protein is CASTHGGVSPLHF. CDR3 sequence (DNA): TGTGCCAGCACCCATGGAGGGGTATCACCCCTCCACTTT. This chain uses TRBV7-2 with TRBJ1-6; TRBD1 might be the D (5 bases). CDR3 length equals 13 residues. CDR1 is SGHTA and CDR2 is FQGNSA in the germline V gene. Trimming cost V 7 bases and J 10 bases, with 14 bases left between them.

V gene TRBV27 combines with J gene TRBJ1-1, with D unclear. V lost 2 bases and J 1 base, leaving 8 bases between the germline ends. This CDR3 has 14 residues. Germline lookup yields CDR1 MNHEY and CDR2 SMNVEV (reference sequence). CDR3 nucleotide sequence: TGTGCCAGCAGTTTACTAGAGAAGAACACTGAAGCTTTCTTT. Protein product: CASSLLEKNTEAFF.

This chain joins TRBV10-3 and TRBJ2-4, with TRBD1 as a possible D gene (6 bases). There are 13 residues in the CDR3. Trimming took 2 bases from V and 5 from J, leaving 7 bases between them. Germline V gives CDR1 ENHRY, CDR2 SYGVKD. The CDR3 loop reads CAISEDRQNIQYF. The CDR3 DNA is TGTGCCATCAGTGAGGACAGGCAAAACATTCAGTACTTC.

The J gene is TRBJ1-1, the V gene TRBV30, with D possibly matching TRBD1 (5 bases). This CDR3 is 12 amino acids long. Trimming pared 4 bases from V and 5 bases from J, leaving 11 bases between. CDR1 is GTSNPN and CDR2 is SVGIG in the germline V gene (reference sequence). CDR3 sequence (DNA): TGTGCCTGGACCCAGGGCCCTACTGAAGCTTTCTTT. Translated, it gives CAWTQGPTEAFF.

The J gene is TRBJ2-7, the V gene TRBV2; maybe TRBD2 (6 bases). CDR1 is SNHLY, CDR2 FYNNEI, per germline. The CDR3 length is 14 residues. The V end lost 4 bases, the J end lost 6 bases, and 16 bases lay between the germline ends. The CDR3 nucleotides are TGTGCCAGCAGTGCCGGGAGCCTCACTCTCGAGCAGTACTTC. Protein sequence: CASSAGSLTLEQYF.

This clonotype appeared a single time. The rearrangement joins TRBV2 to TRBJ1-1; D perhaps matches TRBD1 (5 bases). This CDR3 has 13 residues. Trimming cost V 7 bases and J 2 bases, with 11 bases left between them. Germline CDR1 and CDR2: SNHLY and FYNNEI. The DNA of the CDR3 is TGTGCCAGCACGTCGGGGCAAAACACTGAAGCTTTCTTT. Encoded protein: CASTSGQNTEAFF. Variable domain in full (rest from reference TRBV2 and TRBJ1-1): EPEVTQTPSHQVTQMGQEVILRCVPISNHLYFYWYRQILGQKVEFLVSFYNNEISEKSEIFDDQFSVERPDGSNFTLKIRSTKLEDSAMYFCASTSGQNTEAFFGQGTRLTVV.

The chain recombines TRBV3-1 with TRBJ2-5; 7 nucleotides align to TRBD1. Germline lookup yields CDR1 LGHDT and CDR2 YNNKEL (reference sequence). This CDR3 is built from 16 residues. The trim removed 0 bases at V and 2 bases at J, leaving 6 bases unmatched. The CDR3 here is CASSQDLARGQETQYF. The CDR3 nucleotides read TGTGCCAGCAGCCAAGATCTTGCCAGGGGGCAAGAGACCCAGTACTTC.